The 5 T cell receptor beta chains below all came from one sample that was sequenced in a study of T cell responses to AZD1222 COVID-19 vaccine. The data were produced by immunoSEQ multiplex PCR, yet TCRdb's version contains in-frame clones alone and is incomplete. The top ten clones hold roughly 32% of a sample with approximately 80,000 clones, 85% to 90% of them seen once. The sequencing here drew on peripheral blood, taken on day 0 of AZD1222 vaccination. The source of these receptors is an adult in good health.

This clone was detected once. The V call is TRBV29-1, the J call TRBJ2-1; D is unresolved. The V gene's germline CDR1 is SQVTM and CDR2 ANQGSEA. The CDR3 totals 11 residues. The germline V and J ends were trimmed by 4 bases and 9 bases, with 10 bases remaining between them. CDR3 in amino acids: CSVVLRLEQFF. CDR3 nucleotide sequence: TGCAGCGTTGTTTTGCGCCTTGAGCAGTTCTTC.

The V and J genes are TRBV9 and TRBJ2-3; TRBD2 aligns across 11 bases. Germline-derived CDR1 and CDR2 are SGDLS and YYNGEE. Trimming at V came to 0 bases and at J to 3 bases, leaving 3 bases not matched to a gene. The CDR3 spans 16 residues. The CDR3 loop is CASSVVAGGPTDTQYF. CDR3 in DNA: TGTGCCAGCAGCGTAGTAGCGGGAGGGCCTACAGATACGCAGTATTTT. The complete variable domain, with remaining parts taken from reference TRBV9 and TRBJ2-3, reads DSGVTQTPKHLITATGQRVTLRCSPRSGDLSVYWYQQSLDQGLQFLIQYYNGEERAKGNILERFSAQQFPDLHSELNLSSLELGDSALYFCASSVVAGGPTDTQYFGPGTRLTVL.

The J gene is TRBJ2-3, the V gene TRBV2, with D unresolved. Germline V CDR1 and CDR2: SNHLY, FYNNEI. Trimming shortened V by 11 bases and J by 0 bases, and 21 bases separated the two germline ends. The CDR3 covers 16 residues. CDR3 sequence: CASYGLRSTSTDTQYF. The CDR3 DNA sequence: TGTGCCTCCTATGGCCTGCGCAGTACTAGCACAGATACGCAGTATTTT.

This chain joins TRBV2 and TRBJ1-3, with D perhaps matching TRBD1 (6 bases). The CDR3 contains 15 residues. The germline CDR1 and CDR2 sequences are SNHLY and FYNNEI. Trimming pared 5 bases from V and 0 bases from J, leaving 11 bases between. The CDR3 protein is CASSLGAGSGNTIYF. The CDR3, as DNA: TGTGCCAGCAGTTTGGGGGCCGGCTCTGGAAACACCATATATTTT.

This chain links TRBV6-5 with TRBJ1-2; D unresolved. Trimming left V 5 bases short and J 2 bases short, with 9 bases between. The CDR3 extends over 13 amino acids. Looked up from germline, CDR1 is MNHEY and CDR2 is SVGAGI. The CDR3 loop reads CASSIRYNYGYTF. The CDR3 DNA reads as TGTGCCAGCAGTATACGGTACAACTATGGCTACACCTTC.